Detailed here is one T cell receptor beta chain. Antigen: not known. Vbeta (60) and Jbeta (13) primers were used in the PCR. Some clones are missing from TCRdb's copy, which holds only in-frame ones; the method was immunoSEQ multiplex PCR. Here the sample spans around 89,000 clones, roughly three quarters being singletons. This CDR3 spans 16 amino acids. The J segment lost 4 bases and the V segment lost 3 bases, leaving 13 bases of the junction unmatched. Germline-derived CDR1 and CDR2 are SGHDT and YYEEEE. This sample is drawn from a study of cytomegalovirus exposure and HLA in healthy donors. Regarding the study as a whole: A later analysis by the authors found several of the most significant clusters apparently linked to common viral pathogens. Roughly uniform depth of sequencing across donors was assumed in presence/absence analyses.

Sequencing was performed on PBMCs. The sequence was obtained from a man in his forties in good health and CMV-seronegative. The gene calls are TRBV5-6 and TRBJ2-7; 7 nucleotides agree with TRBD2. CDR3 DNA sequence: TGTGCCAGCAGCTGGACACGTCAGACTAGCTTGTACGAGCAGTACTTC. Encoded protein: CASSWTRQTSLYEQYF.